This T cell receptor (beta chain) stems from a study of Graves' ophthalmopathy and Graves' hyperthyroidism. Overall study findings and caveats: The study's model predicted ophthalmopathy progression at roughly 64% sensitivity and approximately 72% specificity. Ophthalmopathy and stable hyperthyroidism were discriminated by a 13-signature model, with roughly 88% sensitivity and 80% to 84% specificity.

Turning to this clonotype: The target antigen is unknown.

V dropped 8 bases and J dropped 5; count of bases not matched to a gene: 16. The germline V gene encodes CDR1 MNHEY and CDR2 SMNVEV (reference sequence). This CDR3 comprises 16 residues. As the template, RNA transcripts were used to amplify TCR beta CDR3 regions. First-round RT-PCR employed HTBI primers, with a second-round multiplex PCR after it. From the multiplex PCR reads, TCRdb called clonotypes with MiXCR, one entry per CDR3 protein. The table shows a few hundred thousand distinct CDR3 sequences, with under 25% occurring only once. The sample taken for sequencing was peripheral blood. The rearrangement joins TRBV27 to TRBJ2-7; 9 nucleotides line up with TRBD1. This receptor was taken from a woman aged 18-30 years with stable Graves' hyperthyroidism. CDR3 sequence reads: CASASFLRDRENEQYF. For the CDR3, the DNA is TGTGCCAGCGCTTCCTTCCTGAGGGACAGGGAAAACGAGCAGTACTTC.